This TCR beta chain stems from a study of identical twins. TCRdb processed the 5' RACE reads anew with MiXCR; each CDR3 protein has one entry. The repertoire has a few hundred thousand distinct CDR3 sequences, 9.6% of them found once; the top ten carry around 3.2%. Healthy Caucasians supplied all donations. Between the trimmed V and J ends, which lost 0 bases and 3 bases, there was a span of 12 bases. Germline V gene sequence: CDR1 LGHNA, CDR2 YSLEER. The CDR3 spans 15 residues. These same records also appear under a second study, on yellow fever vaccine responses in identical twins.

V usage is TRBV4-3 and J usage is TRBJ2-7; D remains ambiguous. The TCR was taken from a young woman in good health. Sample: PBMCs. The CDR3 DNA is TGCGCCAGCAGCCAAGACAGAACTGGGTACTACGAGCAGTACTTC. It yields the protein CASSQDRTGYYEQYF.